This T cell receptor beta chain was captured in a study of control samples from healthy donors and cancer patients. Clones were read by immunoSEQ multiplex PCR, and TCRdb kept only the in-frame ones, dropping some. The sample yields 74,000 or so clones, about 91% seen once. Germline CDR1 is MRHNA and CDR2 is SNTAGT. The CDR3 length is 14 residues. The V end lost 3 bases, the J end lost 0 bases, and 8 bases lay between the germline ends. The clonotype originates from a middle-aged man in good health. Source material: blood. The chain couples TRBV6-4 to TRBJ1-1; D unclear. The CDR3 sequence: CASSETGLNTEAFF. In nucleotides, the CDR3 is TGTGCCAGCAGTGAAACGGGCTTGAACACTGAAGCTTTCTTT.